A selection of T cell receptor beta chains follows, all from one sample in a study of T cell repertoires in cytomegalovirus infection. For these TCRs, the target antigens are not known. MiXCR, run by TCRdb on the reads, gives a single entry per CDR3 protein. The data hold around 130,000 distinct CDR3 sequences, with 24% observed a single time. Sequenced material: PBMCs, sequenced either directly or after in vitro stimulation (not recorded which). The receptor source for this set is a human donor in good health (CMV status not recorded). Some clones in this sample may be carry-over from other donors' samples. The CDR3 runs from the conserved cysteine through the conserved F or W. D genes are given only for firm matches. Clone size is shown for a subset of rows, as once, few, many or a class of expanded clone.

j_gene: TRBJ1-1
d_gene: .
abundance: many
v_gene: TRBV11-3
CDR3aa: CASSFWLGTEAFF
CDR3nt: TGTGCCAGCAGCTTCTGGCTTGGCACTGAAGCTTTCTTT

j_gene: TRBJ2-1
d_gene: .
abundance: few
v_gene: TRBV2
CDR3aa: CASTARVAGLYNEQFF
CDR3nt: TGTGCCAGCACCGCTAGGGTGGCGGGGCTCTACAATGAGCAGTTCTTC

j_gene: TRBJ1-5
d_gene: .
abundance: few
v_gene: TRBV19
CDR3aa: CASSLPGFNQPQHF
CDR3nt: TGTGCCAGTAGTCTCCCAGGATTTAATCAGCCCCAGCATTTT

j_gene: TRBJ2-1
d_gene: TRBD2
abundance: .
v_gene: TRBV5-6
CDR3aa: CASSGSGRADNEQFF
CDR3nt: TGTGCCAGCAGCGGTAGCGGGAGGGCCGACAATGAGCAGTTCTTC

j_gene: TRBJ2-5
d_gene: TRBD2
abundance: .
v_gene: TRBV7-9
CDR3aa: CASSKEIAGGSRETQYF
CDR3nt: TGTGCCAGCAGTAAGGAGATAGCGGGAGGAAGTCGAGAGACCCAGTACTTC

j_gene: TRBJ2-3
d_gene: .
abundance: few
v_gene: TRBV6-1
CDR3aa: CASAYFGGSTDTQYF
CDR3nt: TGTGCCAGCGCTTATTTTGGCGGGTCCACAGATACGCAGTATTTT

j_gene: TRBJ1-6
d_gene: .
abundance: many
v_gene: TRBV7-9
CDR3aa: CASSSRGIGNSPLHF
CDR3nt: TGTGCCAGCAGCTCCCGGGGGATCGGTAATTCACCCCTCCACTTT

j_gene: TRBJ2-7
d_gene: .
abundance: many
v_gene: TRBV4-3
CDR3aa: CASSQDRGTYEQYF
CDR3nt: TGCGCCAGCAGCCAAGATAGGGGTACGTACGAGCAGTACTTC

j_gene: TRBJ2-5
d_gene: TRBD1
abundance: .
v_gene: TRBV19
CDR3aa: CASSRPQGETQYF
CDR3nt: TGTGCCAGTAGTAGGCCACAGGGGGAGACCCAGTACTTC

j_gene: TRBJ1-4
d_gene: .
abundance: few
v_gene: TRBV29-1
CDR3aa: CSVEQGFGTNEKLFF
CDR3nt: TGCAGCGTTGAGCAGGGGTTTGGGACTAATGAAAAACTGTTTTTT

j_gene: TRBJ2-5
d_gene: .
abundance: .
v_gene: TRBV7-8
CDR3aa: CASSRTSETQYF
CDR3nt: TGTGCCAGCAGCAGGACCTCTGAGACCCAGTACTTC

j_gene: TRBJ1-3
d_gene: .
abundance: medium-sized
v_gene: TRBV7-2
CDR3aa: CASSFYFGQISGNTIYF
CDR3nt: TGTGCCAGCAGCTTCTACTTCGGACAGATCTCTGGAAACACCATATATTTT

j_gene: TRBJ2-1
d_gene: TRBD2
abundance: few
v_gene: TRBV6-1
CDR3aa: CASSEPSGSYNEQFF
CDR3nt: TGTGCCAGCAGTGAACCTAGCGGGAGTTACAATGAGCAGTTCTTC

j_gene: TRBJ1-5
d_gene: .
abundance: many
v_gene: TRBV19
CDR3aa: CASSIEEQGPTLMYSNQPQHF
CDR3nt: TGTGCCAGTAGTATTGAGGAACAGGGTCCTACTCTAATGTATAGCAATCAGCCCCAGCATTTT

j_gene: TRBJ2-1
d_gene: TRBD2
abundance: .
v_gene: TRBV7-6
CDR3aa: CASSLGSSLAGNNEQFF
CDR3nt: TGTGCTAGCAGCTTAGGATCTTCACTAGCGGGAAACAATGAGCAGTTCTTC

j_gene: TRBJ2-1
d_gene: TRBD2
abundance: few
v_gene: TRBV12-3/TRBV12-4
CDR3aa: CASTQWLAGAYNEQFF
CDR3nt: TGTGCCAGCACCCAGTGGCTAGCGGGAGCTTACAATGAGCAGTTCTTC

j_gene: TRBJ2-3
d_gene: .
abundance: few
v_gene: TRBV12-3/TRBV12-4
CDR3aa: CASSRDRRNTDTQYF
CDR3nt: TGTGCCAGCAGTAGGGACCGGCGGAACACAGATACGCAGTATTTT

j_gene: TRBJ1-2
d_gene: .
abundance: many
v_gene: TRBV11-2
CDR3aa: CASGAPGPSNYGYTF
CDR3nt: TGTGCCAGCGGGGCCCCAGGGCCCAGTAACTATGGCTACACCTTC

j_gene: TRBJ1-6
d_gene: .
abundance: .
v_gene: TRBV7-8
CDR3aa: CASSLESDNSPLHF
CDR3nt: TGTGCCAGCAGCTTAGAGTCAGATAATTCACCCCTCCACTTT

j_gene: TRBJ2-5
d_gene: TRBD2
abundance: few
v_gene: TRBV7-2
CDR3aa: CASSLGHGLAGGETQYF
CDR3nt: TGTGCCAGCAGCTTAGGTCATGGACTAGCGGGAGGGGAGACCCAGTACTTC

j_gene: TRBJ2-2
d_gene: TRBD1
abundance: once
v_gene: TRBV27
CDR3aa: CASSDYLGQGNTGELFF
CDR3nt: TGTGCCAGCAGCGACTACTTAGGACAGGGGAACACCGGGGAGCTGTTTTTT

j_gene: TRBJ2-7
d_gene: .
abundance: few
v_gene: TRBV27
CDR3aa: CASSLYGGRYEQYF
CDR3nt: TGTGCCAGCAGTTTATATGGGGGCCGGTACGAGCAGTACTTC

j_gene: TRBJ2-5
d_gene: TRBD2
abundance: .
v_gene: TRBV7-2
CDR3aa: CASSLNGLAVKETQYF
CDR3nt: TGTGCCAGCAGCTTAAATGGGCTAGCGGTTAAAGAGACCCAGTACTTC

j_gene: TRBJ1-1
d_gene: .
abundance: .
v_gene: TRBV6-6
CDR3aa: CASSPPRSTEAFF
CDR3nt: TGTGCCAGCAGTCCCCCCCGGTCCACTGAAGCTTTCTTT

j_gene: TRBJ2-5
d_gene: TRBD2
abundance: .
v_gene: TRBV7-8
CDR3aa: CASSWLAAPYQETQYF
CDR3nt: TGTGCCAGCAGCTGGCTAGCGGCCCCGTACCAAGAGACCCAGTACTTC

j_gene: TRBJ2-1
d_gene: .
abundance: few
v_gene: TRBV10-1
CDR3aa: CASSESWYNEQFF
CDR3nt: TGCGCCAGCAGTGAGTCTTGGTACAATGAGCAGTTCTTC

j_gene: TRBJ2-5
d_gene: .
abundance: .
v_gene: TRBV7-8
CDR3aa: CASSSRRAETQYF
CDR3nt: TGTGCCAGCAGCTCACGACGGGCAGAGACCCAGTACTTC

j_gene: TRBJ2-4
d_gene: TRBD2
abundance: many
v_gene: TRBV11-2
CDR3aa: CASSLGGLAVNIQYF
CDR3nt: TGTGCCAGCAGCTTAGGGGGTCTAGCGGTTAACATTCAGTACTTC

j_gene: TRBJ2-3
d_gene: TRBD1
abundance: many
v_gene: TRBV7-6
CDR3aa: CASSLMSGTGVSDTQYF
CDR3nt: TGTGCCAGCAGCCTAATGTCCGGGACAGGGGTTTCAGATACGCAGTATTTT

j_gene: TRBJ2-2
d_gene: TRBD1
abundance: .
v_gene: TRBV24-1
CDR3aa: CATSVTGQGAGELFF
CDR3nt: TGTGCCACCAGTGTAACGGGACAGGGAGCCGGGGAGCTGTTTTTT

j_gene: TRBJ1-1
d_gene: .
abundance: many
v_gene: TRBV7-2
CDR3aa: CASSRGLSWTGTEAFF
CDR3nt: TGTGCCAGCAGCCGCGGACTCTCTTGGACGGGAACTGAAGCTTTCTTT

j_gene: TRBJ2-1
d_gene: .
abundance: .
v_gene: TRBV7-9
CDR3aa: CASSPSLAESSYNEQFF
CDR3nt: TGTGCCAGCAGCCCGTCACTCGCGGAGAGCTCCTACAATGAGCAGTTCTTC

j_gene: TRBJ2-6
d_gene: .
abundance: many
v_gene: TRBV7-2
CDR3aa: CASSFFGANVLTF
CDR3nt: TGTGCCAGCAGCTTTTTCGGGGCCAACGTCCTGACTTTC

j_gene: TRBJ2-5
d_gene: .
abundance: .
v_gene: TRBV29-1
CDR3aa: CSVQGLGETQYF
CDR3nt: TGCAGCGTTCAAGGGCTTGGAGAGACCCAGTACTTC

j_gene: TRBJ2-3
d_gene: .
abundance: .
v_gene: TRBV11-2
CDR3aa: CASSLAAGPTDTQYF
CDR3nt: TGTGCCAGCAGCTTAGCGGCGGGTCCCACAGATACGCAGTATTTT

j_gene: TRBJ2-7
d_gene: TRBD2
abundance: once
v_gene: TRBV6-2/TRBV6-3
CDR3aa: CASSTSVSYEQYF
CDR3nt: TGTGCCAGCAGTACTAGCGTCTCCTACGAGCAGTACTTC

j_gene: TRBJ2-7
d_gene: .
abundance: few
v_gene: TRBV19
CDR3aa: CASSSQGAQAGEQYF
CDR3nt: TGTGCCAGTAGTTCCCAGGGAGCACAGGCTGGCGAGCAGTACTTC

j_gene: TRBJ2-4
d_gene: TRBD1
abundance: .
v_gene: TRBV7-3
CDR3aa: CASSLGWTGNIQYF
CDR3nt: TGTGCCAGCAGCTTAGGGTGGACAGGGAACATTCAGTACTTC

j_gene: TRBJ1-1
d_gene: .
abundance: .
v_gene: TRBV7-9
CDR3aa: CASSPTVNTEAFF
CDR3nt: TGTGCCAGCAGCCCCACAGTGAACACTGAAGCTTTCTTT

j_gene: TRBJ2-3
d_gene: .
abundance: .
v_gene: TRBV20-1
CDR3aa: CSARDSEGIDTQYF
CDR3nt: TGCAGTGCTAGAGACAGTGAGGGCATAGATACGCAGTATTTT

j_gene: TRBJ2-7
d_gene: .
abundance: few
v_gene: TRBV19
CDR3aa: CASSQTGSYEQYF
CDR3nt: TGTGCCAGTAGTCAGACTGGCTCCTACGAGCAGTACTTC

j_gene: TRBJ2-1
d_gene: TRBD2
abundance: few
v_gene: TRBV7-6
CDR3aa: CASTTGLVWDEQFF
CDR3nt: TGTGCCAGCACCACGGGACTAGTGTGGGATGAGCAGTTCTTC

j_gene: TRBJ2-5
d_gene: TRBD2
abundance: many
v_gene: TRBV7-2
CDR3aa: CASSLVSGRGETQYF
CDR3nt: TGTGCCAGCAGCTTAGTCAGCGGGAGAGGGGAGACCCAGTACTTC

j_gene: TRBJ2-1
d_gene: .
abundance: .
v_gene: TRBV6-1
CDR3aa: CASSEGYYTNYEQFF
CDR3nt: TGTGCCAGCAGTGAAGGTTACTACACAAACTATGAGCAGTTCTTC

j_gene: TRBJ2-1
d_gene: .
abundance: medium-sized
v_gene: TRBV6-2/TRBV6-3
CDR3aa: CASSLDSSRNEQFF
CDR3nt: TGTGCCAGCAGCCTCGATAGCTCTCGCAATGAGCAGTTCTTC

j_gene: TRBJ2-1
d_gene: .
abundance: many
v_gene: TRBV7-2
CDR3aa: CASSLAGLTYNEQFF
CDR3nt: TGTGCCAGCAGCTTGGCGGGCTTAACCTACAATGAGCAGTTCTTC

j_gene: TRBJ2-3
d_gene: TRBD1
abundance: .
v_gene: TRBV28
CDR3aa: CASSSGDRGRGDTQYF
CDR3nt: TGTGCCAGCAGTAGCGGGGACAGGGGGAGAGGAGATACGCAGTATTTT

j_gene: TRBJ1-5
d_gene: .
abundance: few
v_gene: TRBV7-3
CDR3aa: CASSLYDSQPQHF
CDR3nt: TGTGCCAGCAGCTTATATGACAGTCAGCCCCAGCATTTT

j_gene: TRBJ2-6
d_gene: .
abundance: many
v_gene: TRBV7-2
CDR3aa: CASSSPAGANVLTF
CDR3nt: TGTGCCAGCAGCTCCCCGGCTGGGGCCAACGTCCTGACTTTC

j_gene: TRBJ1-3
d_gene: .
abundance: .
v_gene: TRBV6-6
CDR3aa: CASSLLTASGNTIYF
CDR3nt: TGTGCCAGCAGTCTACTAACAGCCTCTGGAAACACCATATATTTT

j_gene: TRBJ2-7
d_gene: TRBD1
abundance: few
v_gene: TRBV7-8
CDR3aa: CASSPDRGREQYF
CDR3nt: TGTGCCAGCAGCCCGGACAGGGGTCGCGAGCAGTACTTC

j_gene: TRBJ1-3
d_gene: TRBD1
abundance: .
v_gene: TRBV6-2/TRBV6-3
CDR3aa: CASSYSRDSSGNTIYF
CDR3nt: TGTGCCAGCAGTTACTCCCGGGACAGCTCTGGAAACACCATATATTTT

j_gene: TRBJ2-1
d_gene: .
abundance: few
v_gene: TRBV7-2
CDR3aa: CASSLNGPYNEQFF
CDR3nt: TGTGCCAGCAGCTTAAACGGTCCTTACAATGAGCAGTTCTTC